Below, 17 T cell receptor beta chains from the same sample are listed, as sequenced in a study of tumor-infiltrating lymphocytes in primary liver carcinoma. TCR beta cDNA was prepared out of approximately 500 ng total RNA by means of a constant-region primer. It was through three nested multiplex PCR rounds of slightly modified ARM-PCR that TCR beta libraries arose. With TRBV1-TRBV30 forward primers and a C-beta reverse primer, the first two PCR rounds were run for nine to eleven cycles each. TCRdb reanalysed the multiplex PCR reads using MiXCR and keeps one entry per CDR3 protein. The repertoire holds 300,000 to 400,000 distinct CDR3 sequences, with less than 75% as singletons. Germline DNA was extracted alongside blood RNA, which was obtained from unsorted whole blood. Sequenced input: peripheral blood. Receptors were obtained from a man aged 35 to 55 with primary liver carcinoma and hepatitis B virus infection.

This chain joins TRBV5-6 and TRBJ2-3; 8 bases are shared with TRBD1. This CDR3 comprises 16 residues. The V segment lost 0 bases and the J segment 4 bases; nucleotides outside the gene matches: 7. Germline V gene lookup returns CDR1 SGHDT and CDR2 YYEEEE. CDR3 residues: CASSLERDRGSDTQYF. For the CDR3, the DNA is TGTGCCAGCAGCTTGGAGAGAGACAGGGGTTCAGATACGCAGTATTTT.

Concerning this clonotype: Its ends do not fully match the called genes, so a read error is possible. The genes are TRBV11-2 and TRBJ1-2; D gene uncertain. The CDR3 is 15 residues long. The germline gives CDR1 SGHAT, CDR2 FQNNGV. CDR3 in amino acids: CTSSLVDHREYGYTF. The CDR3 DNA sequence: TGTACCAGCAGCTTAGTGGACCACCGGGAGTATGGCTACACCTTC.

Comment on this clonotype: At one boundary the junction diverges from the germline segment, which might be a read error. The CDR3 DNA reads TGCAGCGGCCAGACAGGGGACGACGAGCAATACTTC. Protein: CSGQTGDDEQYF. This chain connects TRBV29-1 to TRBJ2-7; 8 bases map to TRBD1. CDR3 length equals 12 residues. Germline V lookup: CDR1 SQVTM, CDR2 ANQGSEA.

Turning to this clonotype: A clone one base away is much larger, so this may be a read error. V gene TRBV6-2 or TRBV6-3 combines with J gene TRBJ1-5, with D uncertain. Germline CDR1 is MNHEY and CDR2 is SVGEGT. This CDR3 is built from 12 residues. CDR3 loop: CGSRDTNQPQHF. Here the CDR3 DNA reads TGTGGCAGCAGAGACACAAATCAGCCCCAGCATTTT.

With respect to this clonotype: A read error may account for a junction end that differs from germline. The V and J genes are TRBV11-2 and TRBJ2-5; a possible D gene is TRBD2 (5 bases). The CDR3 is 13 amino acids. The V gene's germline CDR1 is SGHAT and CDR2 FQNNGV. CDR3 DNA: TGTGCCTGCAGCCGGGGTAGAACTGAGACCCAGCACTTC. Translating gives CACSRGRTETQHF. Full variable domain (missing parts from reference TRBV11-2 and TRBJ2-5): EAGVAQSPRYKIIEKRQSVAFWCNPISGHATLYWYQQILGQGPKLLIQFQNNGVVDDSQLPKDRFSAERLKGVDSTLKIQPAKLEDSAVYLCACSRGRTETQHFGPGTRLLVL.

CDR3: CASSLSGGSYDQYV. CDR3 DNA sequence: TGTGCCAGCAGCTTATCCGGCGGTTCCTACGATCAGTATGTC. J is TRBJ2-7 and V is TRBV11-2, with no clear D. This CDR3 is built from 14 residues. Germline V CDR1 and CDR2: SGHAT, FQNNGV.

About this clonotype: This may stem from a read error, because a much larger clone lies one nucleotide away. The rearrangement links TRBV6-1 to TRBJ2-7; 8 bases agree with TRBD2. This CDR3 contains 16 residues. J gave up 6 bases and V 4 bases, and 14 bases lay outside the gene matches. Germline lookup yields CDR1 MNHNS and CDR2 SASEGT. The CDR3 reads CASSAHSRLAFCEQYF. The CDR3 region has the DNA TGTGCCAGCAGTGCCCACTCCCGACTAGCGTTCTGCGAGCAGTACTTC.

As for this clonotype: The conserved phenylalanine or tryptophan normally closing the CDR3 is absent here, so this likely arose from a read error. The rearrangement joins TRBV4-1 to TRBJ2-6, with TRBD2 matching over 9 bases. The CDR3 extends over 21 amino acids. Germline V CDR1 and CDR2: MGHRA, YSYEKL. The V and J ends lost 1 base and 4 bases, in that order; junction bases with no gene match: 17. CDR3 nucleotides: TGCGCCAGCAGCCAAGTCGGACTAGCGCGCCTGAAGGCGGTCGGGGCCAACGTCCTGACTATC. Protein product: CASSQVGLARLKAVGANVLTI.

Concerning this clonotype itself: Since a much larger clone is just one base distant, this may be a read error. The chain uses TRBV4-1 and TRBJ1-4, with TRBD1 as a possible D gene (5 bases). Germline loops: CDR1 MGHRA, CDR2 YSYEKL. The CDR3 totals 16 residues. CDR3 in DNA: TGCGCCAGCAGCCAAGTGATGTTACAGGAAAATGAAAAACTGCTTTTT. Its translation: CASSQVMLQENEKLLF.

Concerning this clonotype itself: At one of its ends the junction is not consistent with the germline gene, which may arise from a read error. This chain links TRBV6-1 with TRBJ1-3; D unresolved. The CDR3 has 14 amino acids. CDR1 is MNHNS, CDR2 SASEGT, per germline. CDR3 nucleotides: TGTTCCAGCACCGATGGGTTAGTGGGAAACACCATATATTTT. This sequence encodes CSSTDGLVGNTIYF.

Worth noting for this clonotype: A clone one base away is much larger, so this may be a read error. The conserved closing phenylalanine or tryptophan is absent in this CDR3, likely reflecting a read error. The chain links TRBV5-6 to TRBJ1-2, with D hard to call. The CDR3 covers 14 residues. V shed 7 bases and J shed 2 bases, with 15 bases lying between them. Germline V lookup: CDR1 SGHDT, CDR2 YYEEEE. The CDR3 here is CASLSGASNYGYTS. The CDR3 bases are TGTGCCAGCCTTTCGGGCGCGTCGAACTATGGCTACACCTCC.

This chain connects TRBV5-1 to TRBJ2-3; D possibly uses TRBD1 or TRBD2 (5 bases each). The length of the CDR3 is 14 residues. CDR1 and CDR2 (germline): SGHRS, YFSETQ. Trimming cost V 2 bases and J 3 bases, with 10 bases left between them. CDR3 sequence reads: CASSFAWGTDTQYF. The CDR3 DNA follows: TGCGCCAGCAGCTTCGCATGGGGGACAGATACGCAGTATTTT.

V is TRBV11-2 and J is TRBJ2-1; maybe TRBD1 (5 bases). Trimming removed 2 bases from V and 9 bases from J, with 11 bases in between. CDR1 SGHAT and CDR2 FQNNGV come from the germline V gene. The CDR3 has 13 amino acids. As DNA, the CDR3 is TGTGCCAGCAGCTTATCAGGGCTTATTGAGCAGTTCTTC. The encoded protein is CASSLSGLIEQFF.

To note about this clonotype: No conserved phenylalanine or tryptophan is present at the end of the CDR3, so a read error is the likely explanation. This rearrangement joins TRBV11-3 to TRBJ2-2; 7 nucleotides line up with TRBD1. Germline V gene data show CDR1 as SGHNT and CDR2 as YENEEA. The CDR3 consists of 13 residues. The CDR3 is CASSHRGSGELFL. CDR3 in DNA: TGTGCCAGCAGCCACAGGGGTTCCGGAGAGCTGTTTTTA.

A word on this clonotype: Germline is not matched at one junction end, which may reflect a read error. The rearrangement joins TRBV11-2 to TRBJ2-1, with 7 positions matching TRBD2. Germline values: CDR1 SGHAT, CDR2 FQNNGV. CDR3 size: 15 residues. CDR3 nucleotide sequence: TGTGCCAGCAGCGATGACTGGACTAGAAACAATGAGCAGTTCTTT. It specifies CASSDDWTRNNEQFF.

Regarding this clonotype: One end of the junction fails to match germline, which may point to a read error. The rearrangement joins TRBV11-2 to TRBJ2-3; D gene unclear. CDR3 length: 15 amino acids. Germline V gene sequence: CDR1 SGHAT, CDR2 FQNNGV. The CDR3, as DNA: TGTACCAGCGAAACAGAGTCTACCGCCACAGATACGCAGTATTTT. Translation gives CTSETESTATDTQYF.

Only a few counts were recorded for this clonotype. The chain links TRBV30 to TRBJ2-5; 12 bases agree with TRBD1. The CDR3 is 15 amino acids. Per the germline V gene, CDR1 is GTSNPN and CDR2 is SVGIG (reference sequence). J lost 4 bases, V lost 6 bases, and 9 bases had no gene match. CDR3 sequence reads: CACSAGTGGRETQYF. The DNA for the CDR3 is TGTGCCTGCTCCGCCGGGACAGGGGGCAGAGAGACCCAGTACTTC.